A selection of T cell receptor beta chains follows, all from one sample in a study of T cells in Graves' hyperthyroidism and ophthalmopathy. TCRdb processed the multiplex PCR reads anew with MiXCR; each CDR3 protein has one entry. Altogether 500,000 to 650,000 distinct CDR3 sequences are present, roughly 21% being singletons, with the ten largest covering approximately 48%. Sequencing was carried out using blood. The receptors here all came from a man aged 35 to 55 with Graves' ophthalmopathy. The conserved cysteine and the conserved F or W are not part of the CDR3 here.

SASTGPGFMEGYT	TRBV29-1	TRBJ1-2
ASSPGGGRNLREQY	TRBV7-2	TRBJ2-7
ASSQIGEAYEQY	TRBV3-1	TRBJ2-7
SASLGGNEQF	TRBV20-1	TRBJ2-1
ASSLASGRKPGTDTQY	TRBV5-1	TRBJ2-3
ASRPTGTGDGYT	TRBV28	TRBJ1-2
ASSPLPPAPLH	TRBV27	TRBJ1-6
ASSFPLAGPGTDTQY	TRBV7-8	TRBJ2-3
ASSFLTSGRDNEQF	TRBV6-2/TRBV6-3	TRBJ2-1
ASSSPPPTYEQF	TRBV7-9	TRBJ2-1
ASSSQRTGGWTGELF	TRBV7-2	TRBJ2-2
SAQQGASYEQY	TRBV20-1	TRBJ2-7
STSPLRTASYEQY	TRBV20-1	TRBJ2-7
ASSLVGTVYGYT	TRBV7-8	TRBJ1-2
ASTLGLAGTDTQY	TRBV19	TRBJ2-3
SARLAPEGTDTQY	TRBV20-1	TRBJ2-3
ASSEHLVPSGGYT	TRBV10-2	TRBJ1-2
ASSPNADPSNEQF	TRBV18	TRBJ2-1
ASRTSGSSDTQY	TRBV12-3/TRBV12-4	TRBJ2-3
ASEGTDYGYT	TRBV10-2	TRBJ1-2
ASSLLGRRDSGELF	TRBV5-1	TRBJ2-2
ASSRQGGGYT	TRBV3-1	TRBJ1-2
ASRNTGTGDEIPNYGYT	TRBV6-1	TRBJ1-2
ASRSTGTPGLEWTQY	TRBV28	TRBJ2-5
SAVTGQGTYEQY	TRBV20-1	TRBJ2-7
SVHTEGYGYT	TRBV29-1	TRBJ1-2
ASSYSSPGTGSGQPQH	TRBV6-5	TRBJ1-5
ASSDPGSHPYNEQF	TRBV25-1	TRBJ2-1
ASSGQVYEQY	TRBV28	TRBJ2-7
ASSPRVAYEQY	TRBV7-2	TRBJ2-7
ASTPSVVQGGQF	TRBV2	TRBJ2-1
ASTAHRTVEAF	TRBV28	TRBJ1-1
ASSRRTGSTEAF	TRBV19	TRBJ1-1
ASTQTRTENSPLH	TRBV2	TRBJ1-6
ASSQEGGSQETQY	TRBV11-2	TRBJ2-5
AISDQGGAGDGYT	TRBV10-3	TRBJ1-2
ASSQDESGANVLT	TRBV14	TRBJ2-6
SAHRDGRIEQY	TRBV20-1	TRBJ2-7
ATSRDAGAYTQY	TRBV15	TRBJ2-3
ASTNRGGLSTDTQY	TRBV6-1	TRBJ2-3
SARLAGAIDTQY	TRBV20-1	TRBJ2-3
ASRHPERETSYEQY	TRBV6-1	TRBJ2-7
AWTRGQKLF	TRBV30	TRBJ1-4
ASTSTGGGQETQY	TRBV5-1	TRBJ2-5
ASSPRGKGTDTQY	TRBV7-7	TRBJ2-3
ASSRSGTQSEQY	TRBV12-3/TRBV12-4	TRBJ2-7
ASSLNGKPTNYGYT	TRBV7-3	TRBJ1-2
ASSLPTGQETQY	TRBV5-5	TRBJ2-5